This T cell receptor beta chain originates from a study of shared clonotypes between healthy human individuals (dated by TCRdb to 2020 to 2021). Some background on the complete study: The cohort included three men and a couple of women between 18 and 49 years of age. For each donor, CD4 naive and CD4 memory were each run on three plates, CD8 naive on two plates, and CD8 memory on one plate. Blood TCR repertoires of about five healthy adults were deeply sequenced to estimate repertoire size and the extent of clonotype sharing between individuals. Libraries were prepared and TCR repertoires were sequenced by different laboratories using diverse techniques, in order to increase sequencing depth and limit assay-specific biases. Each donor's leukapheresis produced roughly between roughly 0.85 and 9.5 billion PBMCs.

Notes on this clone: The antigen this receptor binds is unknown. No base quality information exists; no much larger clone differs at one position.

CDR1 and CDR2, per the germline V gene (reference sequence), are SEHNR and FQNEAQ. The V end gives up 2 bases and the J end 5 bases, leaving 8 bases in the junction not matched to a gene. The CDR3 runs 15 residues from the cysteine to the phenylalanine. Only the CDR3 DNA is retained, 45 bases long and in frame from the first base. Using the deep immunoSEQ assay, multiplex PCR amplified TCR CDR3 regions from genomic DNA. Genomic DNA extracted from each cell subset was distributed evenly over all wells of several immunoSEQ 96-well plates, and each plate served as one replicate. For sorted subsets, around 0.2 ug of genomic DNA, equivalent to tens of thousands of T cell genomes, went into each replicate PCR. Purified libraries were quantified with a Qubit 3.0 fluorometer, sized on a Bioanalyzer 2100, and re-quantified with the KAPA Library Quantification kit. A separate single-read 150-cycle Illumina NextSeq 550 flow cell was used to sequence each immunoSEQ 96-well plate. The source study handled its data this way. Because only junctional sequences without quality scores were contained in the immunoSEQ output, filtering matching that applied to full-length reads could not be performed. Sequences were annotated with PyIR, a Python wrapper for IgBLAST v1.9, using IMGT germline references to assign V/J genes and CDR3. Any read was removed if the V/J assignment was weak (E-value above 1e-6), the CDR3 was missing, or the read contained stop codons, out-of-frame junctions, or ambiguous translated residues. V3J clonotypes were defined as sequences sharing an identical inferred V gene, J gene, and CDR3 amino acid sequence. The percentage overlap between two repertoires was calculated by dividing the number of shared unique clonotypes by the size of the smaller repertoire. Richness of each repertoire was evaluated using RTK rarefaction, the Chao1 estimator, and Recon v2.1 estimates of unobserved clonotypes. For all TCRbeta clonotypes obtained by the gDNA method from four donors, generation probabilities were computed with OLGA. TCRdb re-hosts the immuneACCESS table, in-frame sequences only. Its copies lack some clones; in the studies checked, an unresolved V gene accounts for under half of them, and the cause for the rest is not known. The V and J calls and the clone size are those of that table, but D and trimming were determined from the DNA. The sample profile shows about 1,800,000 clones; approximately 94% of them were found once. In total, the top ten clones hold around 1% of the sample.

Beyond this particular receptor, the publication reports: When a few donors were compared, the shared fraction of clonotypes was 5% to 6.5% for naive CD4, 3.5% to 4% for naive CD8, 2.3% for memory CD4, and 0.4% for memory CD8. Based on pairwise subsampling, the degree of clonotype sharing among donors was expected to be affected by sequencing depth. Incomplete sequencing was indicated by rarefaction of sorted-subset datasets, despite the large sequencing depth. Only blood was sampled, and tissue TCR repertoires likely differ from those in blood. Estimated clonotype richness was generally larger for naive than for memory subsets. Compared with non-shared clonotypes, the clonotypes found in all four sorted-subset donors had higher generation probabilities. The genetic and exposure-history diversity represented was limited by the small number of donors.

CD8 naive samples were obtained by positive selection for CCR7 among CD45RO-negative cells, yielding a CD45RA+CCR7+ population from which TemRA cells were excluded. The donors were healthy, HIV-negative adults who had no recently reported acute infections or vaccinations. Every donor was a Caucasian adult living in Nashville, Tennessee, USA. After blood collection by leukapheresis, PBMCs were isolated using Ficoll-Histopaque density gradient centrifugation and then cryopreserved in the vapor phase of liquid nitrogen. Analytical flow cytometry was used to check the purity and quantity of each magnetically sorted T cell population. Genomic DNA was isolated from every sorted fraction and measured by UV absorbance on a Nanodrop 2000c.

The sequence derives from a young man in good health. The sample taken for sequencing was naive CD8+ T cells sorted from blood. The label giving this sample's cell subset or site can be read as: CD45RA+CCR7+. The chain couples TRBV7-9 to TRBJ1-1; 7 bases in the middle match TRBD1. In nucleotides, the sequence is TGTGCCAGCAGCTTACCCGACAGGGAGGGGACTGAAGCTTTCTTT. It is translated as CASSLPDREGTEAFF.